These 24 T cell receptor beta chains came from one sample sequenced in a study of glioma-infiltrating T cells. The iRepertoire nested amplicon-rescue multiplex PCR amplified TCR alpha and beta CDR3s from RNA. TCRdb re-called the multiplex PCR reads with MiXCR, one entry per CDR3 protein. Altogether 300,000 to 400,000 distinct CDR3 sequences are present, around 45% being singletons, with the ten largest covering around 13%. The sequencing input was glioma tissue, nonneoplastic brain tissue, or PBMCs (not recorded which). Receptors were obtained from a human donor with low-grade glioma or glioblastoma, undergoing nonglioma brain surgery, or in good health (not recorded which).

Note on this clonotype: One base away lies a much larger clone, so this may be a sequencing read error. This chain links TRBV6-5 with TRBJ2-3; 11 bases align to TRBD2. The germline CDR1 and CDR2 sequences are MNHEY and SVGAGI. CDR3 size: 14 residues. The CDR3 loop reads CASSGLAGTDMQYF. Written as DNA, the CDR3 is TGTGCCAGCAGCGGACTAGCGGGCACAGATATGCAGTATTTT.

This clonotype was recorded at least ten times. V is TRBV25-1 and J is TRBJ2-1; maybe TRBD2 (6 bases). V lost 6 bases to trimming and J lost 10 bases, with 22 bases between them. Germline CDR1 MGHDK, CDR2 SYGVNS. The CDR3 is 15 amino acids. CDR3 coding DNA: TGTGCCAGCAGCCTTGACACGGGACTGCTTAGGGAGCAGTTCTTC. It is translated as CASSLDTGLLREQFF.

This clonotype was seen a few times. The chain joins TRBV20-1 to TRBJ1-4; no definite D call. The CDR3 sequence is 13 residues long. Germline CDR1 DFQATT, CDR2 SNEGSKA (reference sequence). Trimming took off 3 bases at V and 1 base at J, with 6 bases between the two ends. DNA for the CDR3: TGCAGTGCTAGGGACGGAACTAATGAAAAACTGTTTTTT. Translating it yields CSARDGTNEKLFF.

The CDR3 DNA follows: TGTGCCAGCAGGCCCCCTGTAGAGAACACCGGGGAGCTGTTTTTT. It yields the protein CASRPPVENTGELFF. This chain joins TRBV7-2 and TRBJ2-2; D is unclear. This CDR3 region has 15 residues. The germline V gene has CDR1 SGHTA and CDR2 FQGNSA. The V gene lost 6 bases and the J gene lost 1 base, with 12 bases spanning the gap. Full variable domain (missing parts from reference TRBV7-2 and TRBJ2-2): GAGVSQSPSNKVTEKGKDVELRCDPISGHTALYWYRQSLGQGLEFLIYFQGNSAPDKSGLPSDRFSAERTGGSVSTLTIQRTQQEDSAVYLCASRPPVENTGELFFGEGSRLTVL.

The J gene is TRBJ1-5, the V gene TRBV28; possible D gene TRBD1, 5 bases. Germline V gene data show CDR1 as MDHEN and CDR2 as SYDVKM. V lost 3 bases to trimming and J lost 2 bases, with 11 bases between them. The CDR3 has 15 amino acids. CDR3 loop: CASSLGGEGNQPQHF. DNA for the CDR3: TGTGCCAGCAGTTTGGGGGGGGAGGGCAATCAGCCCCAGCATTTT.

The chain is built from TRBV5-4 and TRBJ1-2; 12 bases are a match to TRBD1. Germline values: CDR1 SGHNT, CDR2 YYREEE (reference sequence). Unmatched junction bases numbered 2, after V lost 0 bases and J lost 8 bases. CDR3 size: 14 residues. The CDR3 DNA reads TGTGCCAGCAGCTTGGGGGACAGGGGGCGCGGCTACACCTTC. The encoded protein is CASSLGDRGRGYTF. The whole variable domain, filled in from reference TRBV5-4 and TRBJ1-2, reads ETGVTQSPTHLIKTRGQQVTLRCSSQSGHNTVSWYQQALGQGPQFIFQYYREEENGRGNFPPRFSGLQFPNYSSELNVNALELDDSALYLCASSLGDRGRGYTFGSGTRLTVV.

The rearrangement links TRBV6-2 or TRBV6-3 to TRBJ2-1, with 9 positions matching TRBD1. This CDR3 is built from 16 residues. The V gene end was trimmed by 7 bases and the J gene end by 9 bases; junction bases not matched to a gene: 16. From germline, CDR1 is MNHEY and CDR2 SVGEGT. The CDR3 DNA reads as TGTGCCAGCAACCCCACCTGGGGACAGGGATTAAGTGAGCAGTTCTTC. It is translated as CASNPTWGQGLSEQFF.

This clonotype was observed a handful of times. At one end the junction does not follow the germline gene, possibly because of a read error. This sequence joins TRBV28 and TRBJ2-7; 8 bases fit TRBD2. The germline CDR1 and CDR2 sequences are MDHEN and SYDVKM. CDR3 length: 15 residues. The CDR3 here is CASSPIGRASHEQYF. The DNA of the CDR3 is TGTGCCAGCAGCCCCATCGGGAGGGCCTCCCACGAGCAGTACTTC.

This clonotype was counted many times. V gene TRBV27 combines with J gene TRBJ1-2; weak D call: TRBD1 (5 bases). Deletions cut 6 bases from V and 4 bases from J, with 9 bases between. The CDR3 consists of 12 residues. Per the germline V gene, CDR1 is MNHEY and CDR2 is SMNVEV (reference sequence). In DNA, the CDR3 is TGTGCCAGCAGCGTCGACAGCTATGGCTACACCTTC. Translating gives CASSVDSYGYTF.

This clonotype was found once. CDR3 coding DNA: TGTGCCAGCAGTGGAGCTGGGACTAGCGGTGGCACAGATACGCAGTATTTT. Its translation: CASSGAGTSGGTDTQYF. The chain couples TRBV25-1 to TRBJ2-3; 11 bases align to TRBD2. This CDR3 spans 17 amino acids. Losses at the gene ends were 4 bases for V and 1 base for J; bases not matched to a gene: 7. CDR1 and CDR2 (germline): MGHDK, SYGVNS.

This clonotype was observed a handful of times. This chain connects TRBV28 to TRBJ1-1; 9 nucleotides agree with TRBD1. The germline V gene encodes CDR1 MDHEN and CDR2 SYDVKM. The V and J ends lost 10 bases and 1 base, in that order; junction bases with no gene match: 7. The CDR3 loop spans 14 amino acids. DNA of the CDR3: TGTGCCACCTCATTACAGGGGGCGAACACTGAAGCTTTCTTT. Its translation is CATSLQGANTEAFF.

Concerning this clonotype: Being one base from a much bigger clone, this may be a read error. The chain joins TRBV6-2 or TRBV6-3 to TRBJ2-5, with 8 bases identical to TRBD2. CDR1 and CDR2 (germline): MNHEY, SVGEGT. CDR3 length equals 13 residues. V shed 6 bases and J 0 bases; nucleotides not matched to a gene: 0. The CDR3 here is CASRAGDQETQYF. The CDR3 nucleotides are TGTGCCAGCAGAGCGGGAGACCAAGAGACCCAGTACTTC.

This clonotype occurred many times. The chain is built from TRBV6-2 or TRBV6-3 and TRBJ2-7; weak D call: TRBD2 (6 bases). Trimming took 2 bases from V and 1 from J, leaving 12 bases between them. Germline V lookup: CDR1 MNHEY, CDR2 SVGEGT. CDR3 size: 15 residues. Here the CDR3 reads CASSYSGGGSYEQYF. In nucleotides, the CDR3 is TGTGCCAGCAGTTACAGCGGAGGAGGGTCCTACGAGCAGTACTTC.

In this sample, this clonotype turned up many times. The gene calls are TRBV20-1 and TRBJ1-2; D is uncertain. V dropped 1 base and J dropped 4 bases, with 16 bases sitting between them. Germline V gene lookup returns CDR1 DFQATT and CDR2 SNEGSKA (reference sequence). The CDR3 is made up of 15 amino acids. In nucleotides, the CDR3 is TGCAGTGCTAGAGGTTCTGACGGTGATTTCTATGGCTACACCTTC. Amino acid sequence: CSARGSDGDFYGYTF.

This clonotype was observed a few times. The rearrangement joins TRBV27 to TRBJ2-3, with 9 positions matching TRBD2. CDR3 length: 15 residues. Germline V CDR1 and CDR2: MNHEY, SMNVEV (reference sequence). Unmatched junction bases numbered 5, after V lost 5 bases and J lost 2 bases. CDR3 amino acids: CASSPLAGFTDTQYF. The CDR3, as DNA: TGTGCCAGCAGTCCACTAGCGGGCTTCACAGATACGCAGTATTTT.

This clonotype was seen ten or more times. The chain recombines TRBV20-1 with TRBJ2-7; D possibly corresponds to TRBD2 (6 bases). With 6 bases removed from V and 2 bases from J, the gap between germline ends came to 20 bases. Germline CDR1 DFQATT, CDR2 SNEGSKA (reference sequence). The CDR3 is 15 amino acids. The CDR3 DNA follows: TGCAGTGCCTCAAGTCCAGCGGGTGGGGCCTACGAGCAGTACTTC. It specifies CSASSPAGGAYEQYF.

A word on this clonotype: Sequence at one end of the junction differs from germline and may be a read error. The chain combines TRBV19 with TRBJ1-5; TRBD1 might be the D (5 bases). The CDR3 loop spans 16 amino acids. Germline V CDR1 and CDR2: LNHDA, SQIVND (reference sequence). This chain's CDR3 is CDSSMGTAYSNQPQHF. CDR3 coding DNA: TGTGACAGTAGTATGGGGACCGCTTATAGCAATCAGCCCCAGCATTTT.

The chain employs TRBV6-6 and TRBJ2-6; no reliable D call. Germline V gene lookup returns CDR1 MNHNY and CDR2 SVGAGI (reference sequence). The CDR3 has 15 amino acids. V was shortened by 2 bases and J by 2 bases, with 7 bases between the two germline ends. CDR3 DNA sequence: TGTGCCAGCAGTTACCCTGGCGCTGGGGCCAACGTCCTGACTTTC. As protein: CASSYPGAGANVLTF.

Turning to this clonotype: One junction end disagrees with the germline gene, perhaps due to a read error. The genes are TRBV28 and TRBJ2-1, with D possibly being TRBD1 (5 bases). CDR1 and CDR2 (germline): MDHEN, SYDVKM. The length of the CDR3 is 12 residues. CDR3 nucleotides: TGTGCCAGAAGTTTCAGGGTTAATGAGCAGTTCTTT. Its translation: CARSFRVNEQFF.

The CDR3 is CSARDRGQEKLFF. The CDR3 DNA follows: TGCAGTGCTAGGGACAGGGGGCAGGAAAAACTGTTTTTT. The chain links TRBV20-1 to TRBJ1-4, with 11 bases aligning to TRBD1. Germline CDR1 is DFQATT and CDR2 is SNEGSKA (reference sequence). V lost 3 bases and J lost 8; bases outside the gene matches: 2. This CDR3 comprises 13 residues.

In its sample, this clonotype was seen a few times. J is TRBJ2-3 and V is TRBV10-3, with TRBD2 as a possible D gene (5 bases). V dropped 7 bases and J dropped 1 base, with 15 bases sitting between them. This CDR3 region has 15 residues. Germline V CDR1 and CDR2: ENHRY, SYGVKD. The CDR3, as DNA: TGTGCCATCACTAAGAGCGGCCCGGGCACAGATACGCAGTATTTT. Translation: CAITKSGPGTDTQYF.

V usage is TRBV4-1 and J usage is TRBJ2-7; a possible D gene is TRBD1 (5 bases). The V gene's germline CDR1 is MGHRA and CDR2 YSYEKL. V was clipped by 1 base and J by 0 bases, with 16 bases between them. CDR3 size: 17 residues. The CDR3 nucleotides are TGCGCCAGCAGCCAAGGGGTTTCAGGGCTGAGCTCCTACGAGCAGTACTTC. It yields the protein CASSQGVSGLSSYEQYF.

This chain connects TRBV4-3 to TRBJ1-2; D gene uncertain. V was shortened by 0 bases and J by 4 bases, with 18 bases between the two germline ends. The CDR3 totals 17 residues. Germline-derived CDR1 and CDR2 are LGHNA and YSLEER. The CDR3 DNA is TGCGCCAGCAGCCAAGATTTTTGGGGTCGTTCATCCTATGGCTACACCTTC. Protein product: CASSQDFWGRSSYGYTF.

The rearrangement uses TRBV20-1 and TRBJ1-1; weak D call: TRBD1 (6 bases). CDR3 size: 11 residues. Germline-derived CDR1 and CDR2 are DFQATT and SNEGSKA (reference sequence). In nucleotides, the CDR3 is TGCAGGGGCGAGGGGGGCACTGAAGCTTTCTTT. The encoded protein is CRGEGGTEAFF.